The 31 T cell receptor beta chains reported below all come from one sample, sequenced in a study of blood T cell repertoires in COVID-19. Sequenced by immunoSEQ multiplex PCR; TCRdb stores in-frame clones only, minus some. The profile covers approximately 84,000 clones, with about 83% appearing a single time and roughly 32% taken by the ten largest. The sample was peripheral blood. The origin of the receptors is a woman older than 75 with acute or convalescent COVID-19.

This chain connects TRBV14 to TRBJ2-1, with 8 bases lining up with TRBD2. J gave up 4 bases and V 1 base, and 3 bases lay outside the gene matches. CDR3 length equals 15 residues. Germline CDR1 reads SGHDN; CDR2 reads FVKESK. CDR3 bases: TGTGCCAGCAGCCAAGTACTAGCGGTTTACAATGAGCAGTTCTTC. Amino acid sequence: CASSQVLAVYNEQFF.

The chain recombines TRBV2 with TRBJ2-1; the match to TRBD2 covers 8 bases. Germline CDR1 is SNHLY and CDR2 is FYNNEI. V shed 5 bases, J shed 2 bases, and the junction held 2 bases outside the gene matches. The CDR3 spans 14 residues. CDR3 bases: TGTGCCAGCAGTTTAGCGGGAACCTACAATGAGCAGTTCTTC. This gives the protein CASSLAGTYNEQFF. Filled out from reference TRBV2 and TRBJ2-1, the complete variable domain reads EPEVTQTPSHQVTQMGQEVILRCVPISNHLYFYWYRQILGQKVEFLVSFYNNEISEKSEIFDDQFSVERPDGSNFTLKIRSTKLEDSAMYFCASSLAGTYNEQFFGPGTRLTVL.

This clone was seen once. In the same sample, other DNA sequences code for this CDR3. This rearrangement joins TRBV3-1 (or the pseudogene TRBV3-2) to TRBJ1-1, with a weak D call TRBD1 (6 bases). Deletions cut 0 bases from V and 5 bases from J, with 10 bases between. Germline V lookup: CDR1 LGHDT, CDR2 YNNKEL (reference sequence). CDR3 length: 14 amino acids. CDR3 in amino acids: CASSQDHRGTEAFF. The CDR3 nucleotides read TGTGCCAGCAGCCAAGATCATAGGGGGACTGAAGCTTTCTTT.

In nucleotides, the CDR3 is TGTGCCAGCAGCCAAGAATCGGCGGGAAATAGCAACGTCCTGACTTTC. The encoded protein is CASSQESAGNSNVLTF. The chain recombines TRBV3-1 (or the pseudogene TRBV3-2) with TRBJ2-6, with a tentative D call TRBD2 (6 bases). Germline loops: CDR1 LGHDT, CDR2 YNNKEL (reference sequence). This CDR3 has 16 amino acids. Trimming left V 0 bases short and J 9 bases short, with 15 bases between.

This clone was picked up a small number of times. The chain recombines TRBV11-2 with TRBJ2-7; 9 bases line up with TRBD2. CDR1 is SGHAT and CDR2 is FQNNGV in the germline V gene. The CDR3 totals 16 residues. Germline trimming cut 3 bases from V and 2 bases from J; bases unmatched to any gene: 8. CDR3 DNA sequence: TGTGCCAGCAGCTTTCTTAGCGGGAGCGGGACCTACGAGCAGTACTTC. This gives the protein CASSFLSGSGTYEQYF.

This chain connects TRBV4-2 to TRBJ2-5, with 8 positions matching TRBD2. After removal of 3 bases from V and 1 base from J, the junction contained 4 bases not matched to a gene. Germline loops: CDR1 LGHNA, CDR2 YNFKEQ. This CDR3 region has 15 residues. This chain's CDR3 is CASSQFGGVQETQYF. The CDR3 DNA is TGTGCCAGCAGCCAGTTCGGGGGGGTCCAAGAGACCCAGTACTTC.

V is TRBV19 and J is TRBJ2-2, with 14 bases lining up with TRBD2. CDR1 LNHDA and CDR2 SQIVND come from the germline V gene (reference sequence). The V segment lost 3 bases and the J segment 6 bases; nucleotides outside the gene matches: 0. The CDR3 covers 15 residues. The CDR3 is CASSMTSGRAGELFF. The CDR3 nucleotides are TGTGCCAGTAGTATGACTAGCGGGAGGGCCGGGGAGCTGTTTTTT.

This chain links TRBV27 with TRBJ2-1; TRBD2 matches at 7 bases. CDR3 length equals 19 residues. The germline gives CDR1 MNHEY, CDR2 SMNVEV (reference sequence). Trimming took 7 bases from V and 0 from J; bases not matched to a gene: 18. The CDR3 nucleotides read TGTGCCAGCACCCCTTATTCTCTTATGTCGGGAGGCTCCTACAATGAGCAGTTCTTC. Translation gives CASTPYSLMSGGSYNEQFF.

V and J are TRBV4-3 and TRBJ2-2; D might be TRBD1 (6 bases). This CDR3 contains 14 residues. CDR1 and CDR2 (germline): LGHNA, YSLEER. V dropped 0 bases and J dropped 7 bases, with 9 bases sitting between them. The CDR3 is CASSQDRGYGELFF. CDR3 in DNA: TGCGCCAGCAGCCAAGATAGGGGGTACGGGGAGCTGTTTTTT.

The V and J genes are TRBV24-1 and TRBJ2-3, with TRBD2 matching 15 bases. The CDR3 spans 17 residues. V shed 3 bases and J 2 bases; nucleotides not matched to a gene: 2. Germline loops: CDR1 KGHDR, CDR2 SFDVKD. CDR3 residues: CATSDRTSGRDTDTQYF. The CDR3 DNA sequence: TGTGCCACCAGTGATAGGACTAGCGGGAGGGACACAGATACGCAGTATTTT.

This sequence joins TRBV2 and TRBJ1-3, with no clear D. V shed 8 bases and J shed 0 bases, with 11 bases lying between them. Germline V CDR1 and CDR2: SNHLY, FYNNEI. This CDR3 region has 14 residues. This CDR3 is CASGGSRSGNTIYF. DNA for the CDR3: TGTGCCAGCGGAGGGTCCCGCTCTGGAAACACCATATATTTT. The full variable domain, in which reference TRBV2 and TRBJ1-3 provide the parts outside the CDR3, is EPEVTQTPSHQVTQMGQEVILRCVPISNHLYFYWYRQILGQKVEFLVSFYNNEISEKSEIFDDQFSVERPDGSNFTLKIRSTKLEDSAMYFCASGGSRSGNTIYFGEGSWLTVV.

The CDR3: CASSGRQVFGETQYF. In DNA, the CDR3 is TGCGCCAGCAGCGGAAGACAGGTTTTCGGGGAGACCCAGTACTTC. The chain is built from TRBV5-1 and TRBJ2-5, with D perhaps matching TRBD1 (6 bases). The CDR3 length is 15 residues. Germline V gene lookup returns CDR1 SGHRS and CDR2 YFSETQ. Trimming pared 4 bases from V and 5 bases from J, leaving 18 bases between.

This clone was seen a few times. J is TRBJ2-2 and V is TRBV5-1, with 13 bases aligning to TRBD2. Per germline, CDR1 SGHRS and CDR2 YFSETQ. V trimming: 4 bases; J trimming: 2 bases; junction bases outside the gene matches: 2. The CDR3 is made up of 16 amino acids. The CDR3 loop is CASSQGLAGNTGELFF. CDR3 DNA: TGCGCCAGCAGCCAGGGACTAGCGGGAAACACCGGGGAGCTGTTTTTT.

CDR3 coding DNA: TGTGCCAGCAGTCAGAGACAGGGGGCCTACGAGCAGTACTTC. Translated: CASSQRQGAYEQYF. This sequence joins TRBV6-5 and TRBJ2-7; 9 bases agree with TRBD1. The trim removed 5 bases at V and 2 bases at J, leaving 4 bases unmatched. CDR3 length: 14 amino acids. From germline, CDR1 is MNHEY and CDR2 SVGAGI.

The chain has TRBV5-1 and TRBJ2-5; 8 bases are shared with TRBD1. The germline V gene has CDR1 SGHRS and CDR2 YFSETQ. V lost 0 bases and J lost 4; bases outside the gene matches: 11. The CDR3 loop spans 17 amino acids. The CDR3: CASSLGGTGGWPETQYF. CDR3 nucleotide sequence: TGCGCCAGCAGCTTGGGGGGCACAGGGGGTTGGCCAGAGACCCAGTACTTC. The full variable domain, with the rest looked up from reference TRBV5-1 and TRBJ2-5, is KAGVTQTPRYLIKTRGQQVTLSCSPISGHRSVSWYQQTPGQGLQFLFEYFSETQRNKGNFPGRFSGRQFSNSRSEMNVSTLELGDSALYLCASSLGGTGGWPETQYFGPGTRLLVL.

This clone was observed a few times. The chain uses TRBV27 and TRBJ2-5, with TRBD1 identical over 7 bases. The CDR3 runs 17 residues. Germline V gene sequence: CDR1 MNHEY, CDR2 SMNVEV (reference sequence). Trimming at V came to 0 bases and at J to 5 bases, leaving 12 bases not matched to a gene. The CDR3 loop reads CASSLSYQTGAGETQYF. The CDR3 DNA sequence: TGTGCCAGCAGTTTATCCTATCAAACAGGGGCCGGGGAGACCCAGTACTTC.

This clone was detected only a few times. This chain joins TRBV7-9 and TRBJ2-2; 11 bases match TRBD2. CDR1 and CDR2 from the germline V gene are SEHNR and FQNEAQ (reference sequence). V was pared by 4 bases and J by 6 bases, with 4 bases of the junction left unmatched. The CDR3 is 15 residues long. The CDR3 bases are TGTGCCAGCAGCTCCGGACTAGCGGGCCCCGGGGAGCTGTTTTTT. This translates into CASSSGLAGPGELFF.

The chain links TRBV5-5 to TRBJ2-5, with 10 nucleotides matching TRBD1. The CDR3 contains 16 residues. V lost 0 bases, J lost 2 bases, and 4 bases stayed unmatched. CDR1 is SGHKS, CDR2 YYEKEE, per germline (reference sequence). CDR3 residues: CASSLEWGQGQETQYF. As DNA, the CDR3 is TGTGCCAGCAGCTTGGAATGGGGACAGGGGCAAGAGACCCAGTACTTC. Full variable domain (rest looked up from reference TRBV5-5 and TRBJ2-5): DAGVTQSPTHLIKTRGQQVTLRCSPISGHKSVSWYQQVLGQGPQFIFQYYEKEERGRGNFPDRFSARQFPNYSSELNVNALLLGDSALYLCASSLEWGQGQETQYFGPGTRLLVL.

The table lists this clone with a count of one. The V call is TRBV18, the J call TRBJ2-1; possibly TRBD2 for D (6 bases). V was shortened by 6 bases and J by 2 bases, with 14 bases between the two germline ends. The CDR3 is 15 residues long. Germline V CDR1 and CDR2: KGHSH, LQKENI. CDR3 DNA: TGTGCCAGCTCTCCGGGGGTAGAGCCCTACAATGAGCAGTTCTTC. Protein: CASSPGVEPYNEQFF.

The chain carries TRBV6-5 and TRBJ2-7, with 9 bases fitting TRBD1. V was pared by 4 bases and J by 2 bases, with 9 bases of the junction left unmatched. From germline, CDR1 is MNHEY and CDR2 SVGAGI. CDR3 size: 16 residues. The CDR3 bases are TGTGCCAGCAGTTTTTTCCCGGGACAGGGCCCCTACGAGCAGTACTTC. Protein: CASSFFPGQGPYEQYF.

The genes are TRBV6-5 and TRBJ1-5; 11 positions agree with TRBD1. Germline CDR1 and CDR2: MNHEY and SVGAGI. The CDR3 has 15 residues. J lost 5 bases, V lost 4 bases, and 4 bases had no gene match. CDR3 in amino acids: CASSSGTGGYQPQHF. The CDR3 coding sequence is TGTGCCAGCAGTTCCGGGACAGGGGGTTATCAGCCCCAGCATTTT.

The chain couples TRBV28 to TRBJ2-5, with 10 positions matching TRBD2. The V gene end was trimmed by 5 bases and the J gene end by 4 bases; junction bases not matched to a gene: 13. This CDR3 is built from 17 residues. Germline assignment: CDR1 MDHEN and CDR2 SYDVKM. CDR3 in DNA: TGTGCCAGCAGTGATCAAGGGGTAGCGGGAGGTGCAGAGACCCAGTACTTC. This translates into CASSDQGVAGGAETQYF.

This clone appeared once. The chain carries TRBV7-8 and TRBJ2-5; 7 bases match TRBD1. Losses at the gene ends were 5 bases for V and 1 base for J; bases not matched to a gene: 4. The CDR3 runs 14 residues. Per the germline V gene, CDR1 is SGHVS and CDR2 is FQNEAQ. Written as DNA, the CDR3 is TGTGCCAGCAGCGTCGGGACAGTCCAAGAGACCCAGTACTTC. Its protein is CASSVGTVQETQYF.

This chain links TRBV5-4 with TRBJ2-3, with D possibly matching TRBD1 (6 bases). The CDR3 has 16 residues. The germline gives CDR1 SGHNT, CDR2 YYREEE (reference sequence). The V and J ends lost 4 bases and 6 bases respectively, with 21 bases between them. The CDR3 spells CASSQSPGHRGDTQYF. CDR3 nucleotides: TGTGCCAGCAGCCAGTCCCCGGGACACCGCGGGGATACGCAGTATTTT.

The rearrangement links TRBV6-6 to TRBJ2-7; 11 bases map to TRBD2. The CDR3 extends over 15 amino acids. The V and J ends lost 7 bases and 3 bases, in that order; junction bases with no gene match: 8. CDR1 and CDR2 from the germline V gene are MNHNY and SVGAGI (reference sequence). The CDR3 sequence: CASTLAGGLIYEQYF. The DNA of the CDR3 is TGTGCCAGCACCCTAGCGGGAGGACTAATCTACGAGCAGTACTTC.

The chain carries TRBV3-1 (or the pseudogene TRBV3-2) and TRBJ1-1; D remains ambiguous. Trimming cost V 1 base and J 4 bases, with 10 bases left between them. CDR3 length equals 14 residues. Per germline, CDR1 LGHDT and CDR2 YNNKEL (reference sequence). In DNA form, the CDR3 reads TGTGCCAGCAGCCAAGGAGCGGCAGCCACTGAAGCTTTCTTT. Its protein product is CASSQGAAATEAFF.

The chain uses TRBV4-2 and TRBJ2-4; TRBD2 matches 7 bases. Germline loops: CDR1 LGHNA, CDR2 YNFKEQ. Trimming cost V 1 base and J 2 bases; bases outside gene matches: 8. The CDR3 length is 17 residues. CDR3 bases: TGTGCCAGCAGCCAAGTGAGCAGCGGGAATTCCAAAAACATTCAGTACTTC. As protein: CASSQVSSGNSKNIQYF.

V gene TRBV7-8 combines with J gene TRBJ2-5; D perhaps matches TRBD2 (6 bases). This CDR3 has 14 residues. V lost 2 bases and J lost 6, with 13 bases in between. Looked up from germline, CDR1 is SGHVS and CDR2 is FQNEAQ. The CDR3 region is CASSLSGDWKTQYF. CDR3 bases: TGTGCCAGCAGCTTATCTGGGGACTGGAAGACCCAGTACTTC. The complete variable domain, with remaining parts taken from reference TRBV7-8 and TRBJ2-5, reads GAGVSQSPRYKVAKRGQDVALRCDPISGHVSLFWYQQALGQGPEFLTYFQNEAQLDKSGLPSDRFFAERPEGSVSTLKIQRTQQEDSAVYLCASSLSGDWKTQYFGPGTRLLVL.

The rearrangement joins TRBV3-1 (or the pseudogene TRBV3-2) to TRBJ2-5; D uncertain. Germline-derived CDR1 and CDR2 are LGHDT and YNNKEL (reference sequence). V lost 1 base, J lost 4 bases, and 7 bases lay in between. CDR3 size: 13 residues. Written as DNA, the CDR3 is TGTGCCAGCAGCCAAGTGTACGGAGAGACCCAGTACTTC. It encodes CASSQVYGETQYF.

The chain couples TRBV6-6 to TRBJ2-1; possibly TRBD2 for D (5 bases). Per germline, CDR1 MNHNY and CDR2 SVGAGI (reference sequence). Trimming pared 5 bases from V and 0 bases from J, leaving 14 bases between. The CDR3 consists of 16 residues. CDR3 bases: TGTGCCAGCAGTGGCTCCGTGGGGAGCTCCTACAATGAGCAGTTCTTC. This translates into CASSGSVGSSYNEQFF.

This clone is a singleton in its sample. The rearrangement joins TRBV18 to TRBJ2-5; perhaps TRBD1 as D (5 bases). Germline V gives CDR1 KGHSH, CDR2 LQKENI. The germline V and J ends were trimmed by 4 bases and 5 bases, with 11 bases remaining between them. The CDR3 sequence is 13 residues long. DNA of the CDR3: TGTGCCAGCTCACTCGACAGCGAGGAGACCCAGTACTTC. Translated: CASSLDSEETQYF.